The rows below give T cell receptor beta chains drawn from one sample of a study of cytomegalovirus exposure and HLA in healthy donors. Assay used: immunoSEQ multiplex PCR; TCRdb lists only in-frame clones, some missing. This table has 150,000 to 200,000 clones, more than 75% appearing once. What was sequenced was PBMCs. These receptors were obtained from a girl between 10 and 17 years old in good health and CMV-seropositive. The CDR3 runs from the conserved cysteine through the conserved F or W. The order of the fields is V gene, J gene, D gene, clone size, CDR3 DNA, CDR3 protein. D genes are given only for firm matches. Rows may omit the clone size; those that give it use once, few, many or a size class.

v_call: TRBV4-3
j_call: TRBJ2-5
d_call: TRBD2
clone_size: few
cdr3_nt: TGCGCCAGCAGCCAATCGGGTAGCGGGGGGCTGGAGACCCAGTACTTC
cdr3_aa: CASSQSGSGGLETQYF

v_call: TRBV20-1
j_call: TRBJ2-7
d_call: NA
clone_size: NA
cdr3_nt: TGCAGTGCTTGGGTGGGGAGGCAGTACTTC
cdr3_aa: CSAWVGRQYF

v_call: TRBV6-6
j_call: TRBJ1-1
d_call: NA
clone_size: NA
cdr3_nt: TGTGCCAGCAGCTCCGCGTCGGAAAAGGGGTACACTGAAGCTTTCTTT
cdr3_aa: CASSSASEKGYTEAFF

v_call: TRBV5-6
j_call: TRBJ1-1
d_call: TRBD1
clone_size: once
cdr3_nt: TGTGCCAGCAGCCTCAGACAGGGCCTGGCTTTCTTT
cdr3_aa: CASSLRQGLAFF

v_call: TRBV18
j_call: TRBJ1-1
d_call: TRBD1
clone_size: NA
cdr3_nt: TGTGCCAGCTCATTAGGGGGCGACACTGAAGCTTTCTTT
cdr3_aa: CASSLGGDTEAFF

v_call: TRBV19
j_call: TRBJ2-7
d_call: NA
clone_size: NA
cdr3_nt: TGTGCCAGTAGTATTGAGCGACTGACCTCCTACGAGCAGTACTTC
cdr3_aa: CASSIERLTSYEQYF

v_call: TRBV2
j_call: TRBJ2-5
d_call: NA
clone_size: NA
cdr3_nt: TGTGCCAGCAGTGAGGAGGGTGGGGAGACCCAGTACTTC
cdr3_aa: CASSEEGGETQYF

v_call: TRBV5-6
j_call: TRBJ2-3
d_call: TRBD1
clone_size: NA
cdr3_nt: TGTGCCAGTCTTCCGACAGGGGCCACAGATACGCAGTATTTT
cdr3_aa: CASLPTGATDTQYF

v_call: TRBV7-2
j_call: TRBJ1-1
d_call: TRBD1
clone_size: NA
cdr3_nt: TGTGCCAGCACCTTTGGGACAGGAAAGATGAACACTGAAGCTTTCTTT
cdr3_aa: CASTFGTGKMNTEAFF

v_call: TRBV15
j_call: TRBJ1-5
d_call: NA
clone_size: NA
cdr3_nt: TGTGCCACACAGGCGTATAGCAATCAGCCCCAGCATTTT
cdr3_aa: CATQAYSNQPQHF

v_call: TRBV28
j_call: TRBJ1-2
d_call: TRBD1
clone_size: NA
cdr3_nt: TGTGCCAGCAGTATCATAGGGGACAGGGCGCCCTATGGCTACACCTTC
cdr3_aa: CASSIIGDRAPYGYTF

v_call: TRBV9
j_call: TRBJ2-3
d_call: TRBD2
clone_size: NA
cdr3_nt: TGTGCCAGCAGCGTAGATTCCGGGGGGATCAGGACAGATACGCAGTATTTT
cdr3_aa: CASSVDSGGIRTDTQYF

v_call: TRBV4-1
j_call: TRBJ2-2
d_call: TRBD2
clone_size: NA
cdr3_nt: TGCGCCAGCAGCCACACTAGCGGGAGGCAGGACACCGGGGAGCTGTTTTTT
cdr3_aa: CASSHTSGRQDTGELFF

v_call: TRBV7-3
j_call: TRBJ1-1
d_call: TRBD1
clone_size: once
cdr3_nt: TGTGCCAGCAGACCGACAGGGGTGGCTGAAGCTTTCTTT
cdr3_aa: CASRPTGVAEAFF

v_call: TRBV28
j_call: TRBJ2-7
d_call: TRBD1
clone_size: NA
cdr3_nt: TGTGCCAGTCTTGACAGGGGGGGATCCTACGAGCAGTACTTC
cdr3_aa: CASLDRGGSYEQYF

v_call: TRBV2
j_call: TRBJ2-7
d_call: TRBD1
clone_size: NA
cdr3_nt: TGTGCCTGCAGGGACAGGGGCTACGAGCAGTACTTC
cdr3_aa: CACRDRGYEQYF

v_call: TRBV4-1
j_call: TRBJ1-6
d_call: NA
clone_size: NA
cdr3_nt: TGCGCCAGCAGCCAAGGACAGGCCTTAAATTCACCCCTCCACTTT
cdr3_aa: CASSQGQALNSPLHF

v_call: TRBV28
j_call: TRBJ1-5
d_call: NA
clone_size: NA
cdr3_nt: TGTGCCAGCAGTTTGTGGGCGGGCAACAATCAGCCCCAGCATTTT
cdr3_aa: CASSLWAGNNQPQHF

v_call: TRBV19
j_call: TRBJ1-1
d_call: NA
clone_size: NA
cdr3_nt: TGTGCCAGTAGTCATACCGGGGACACCAACACTGAAGCTTTCTTT
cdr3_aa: CASSHTGDTNTEAFF

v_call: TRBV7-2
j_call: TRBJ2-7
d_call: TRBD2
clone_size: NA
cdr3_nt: TGTGCCAGCAGCTCTAGCGGGAGGGAATCCTACGAGCAGTACTTC
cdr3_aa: CASSSSGRESYEQYF

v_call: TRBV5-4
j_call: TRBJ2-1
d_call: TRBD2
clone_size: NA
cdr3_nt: TGTGCCAGCAGCTTGGACCCTAGCGGACACAATGAGCAGTTCTTC
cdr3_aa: CASSLDPSGHNEQFF

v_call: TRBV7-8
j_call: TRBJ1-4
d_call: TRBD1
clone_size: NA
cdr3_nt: TGTGCCAGCAGCTATCGGACAGGAAGTGAAAAACTGTTTTTT
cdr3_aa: CASSYRTGSEKLFF